One sample yielded the 28 T cell receptor beta chains listed below, sequenced in a study of CD8 T cells in ankylosing spondylitis (dated by TCRdb to between 2016 and 2019). Library construction relied on 5' RACE. The data were produced on an Illumina HiSeq 2500. TCRdb's own reprocessing of the public reads used fastp at Q25 and MiXCR and kept productive beta chains. A single entry per CDR3 protein holds the most common genes and DNA from its merged rows. The sample table contains about 360,000 distinct CDR3 sequences; only one count was recorded for roughly 22% of them. The ten largest clones take up over 10% of the sample. Sample: blood, either unsorted or a sorted T cell fraction (not recorded which). Receptor source: a male donor with ankylosing spondylitis or in good health (not recorded which).

The J gene is TRBJ2-1, the V gene TRBV28; D ambiguous. CDR1 and CDR2 from the germline V gene are MDHEN and SYDVKM. The CDR3 is made up of 15 amino acids. V dropped 3 bases and J dropped 11 bases, with 20 bases sitting between them. This chain's CDR3 is CASSFFSAGRDQQFF. The CDR3 coding sequence is TGTGCCAGCAGTTTTTTTTCGGCAGGTCGAGATCAGCAGTTCTTC.

This chain joins TRBV12-3 or TRBV12-4 and TRBJ2-5, with 7 bases matching TRBD1. CDR3 size: 13 residues. With 6 bases clipped from V and 4 bases from J, the junction kept 5 bases outside the gene matches. For the CDR3, the DNA is TGTGCCAGCAGCACAGGGGTCCGAGAGACCCAGTACTTC. Amino acids: CASSTGVRETQYF.

V is TRBV6-5 and J is TRBJ2-2; 7 bases are shared with TRBD1. The CDR3 has 16 amino acids. Unmatched junction bases numbered 8, after V lost 6 bases and J lost 1 base. In germline, CDR1 is MNHEY, CDR2 SVGAGI. DNA for the CDR3: TGTGCCAGCAGATACAGGACAGGCATGAACACCGGGGAGCTGTTTTTT. Translation: CASRYRTGMNTGELFF.

This clonotype was observed a few times. V usage is TRBV7-6 and J usage is TRBJ2-7, with 12 bases matching TRBD2. Per the germline V gene, CDR1 is SGHVS and CDR2 is FNYEAQ. The trim removed 1 base at V and 2 bases at J, leaving 3 bases unmatched. CDR3 length: 16 amino acids. DNA of the CDR3: TGTGCCAGCAGCTTAGTTGCTAGCGGGGGGGCCTACGAGCAGTACTTC. It specifies CASSLVASGGAYEQYF.

This clonotype was recorded a few times. This sequence joins TRBV7-3 and TRBJ2-1, with 9 bases identical to TRBD2. With V trimmed by 8 bases and J by 5 bases, 4 bases remained unmatched. The CDR3 covers 13 residues. Germline V gene lookup returns CDR1 SGHTA and CDR2 FQGTGA. The CDR3: CASRASGDNEQFF. The CDR3, as DNA: TGTGCCAGCCGGGCTAGCGGGGACAATGAGCAGTTCTTC.

This clonotype has just a few counts. The chain is built from TRBV13 and TRBJ2-5; D possibly uses TRBD1 or TRBD2 (5 bases each). CDR1 and CDR2 from the germline V gene are PRHDT and FYEKMQ (reference sequence). Trimming removed 5 bases from V and 4 bases from J, with 14 bases in between. CDR3 length: 14 amino acids. The CDR3 loop reads CASSPGPLGETQYF. CDR3 nucleotide sequence: TGTGCCAGCAGCCCGGGACCCCTAGGAGAGACCCAGTACTTC.

The gene calls are TRBV5-4 and TRBJ2-5; D is undetermined. CDR1 is SGHNT, CDR2 YYREEE, per germline (reference sequence). V was trimmed by 3 bases and J by 5 bases, leaving 11 bases between them. The CDR3 contains 13 residues. The CDR3 DNA is TGTGCCAGCAGCTCCCCCATGGAGGAGACCCAGTACTTC. This gives the protein CASSSPMEETQYF.

The chain links TRBV3-1 to TRBJ2-7; 9 nucleotides agree with TRBD1. J was trimmed by 7 bases and V by 8 bases; bases with no gene match: 9. This CDR3 is built from 13 residues. Germline-derived CDR1 and CDR2 are LGHDT and YNNKEL (reference sequence). The CDR3 protein is CASLGQGSGEQYF. CDR3 DNA sequence: TGTGCCAGCCTAGGACAGGGGTCGGGGGAGCAGTACTTC.

V and J are TRBV12-3 or TRBV12-4 and TRBJ2-3; maybe TRBD2 (7 bases). The CDR3 extends over 17 amino acids. V was trimmed by 1 base and J by 3 bases, leaving 17 bases between them. CDR3 protein: CASSLGGGALGTDTQYF. CDR3 coding DNA: TGTGCCAGCAGTTTAGGAGGGGGGGCCCTCGGAACAGATACGCAGTATTTT.

The chain is built from TRBV12-3 or TRBV12-4 and TRBJ2-7, with 10 bases aligning to TRBD1. CDR3 size: 15 residues. Trimming removed 1 base from V and 5 bases from J; junction bases left unmatched: 5. The CDR3 is CASSLGTGGSDEQYF. The CDR3 nucleotides read TGTGCCAGCAGTTTAGGGACAGGGGGATCGGACGAGCAGTACTTC.

V and J are TRBV6-1 and TRBJ2-2; D gene ambiguous. The CDR3 spans 14 residues. Germline assignment: CDR1 MNHNS and CDR2 SASEGT. V was trimmed by 7 bases and J by 3 bases, leaving 12 bases between them. CDR3 amino acids: CASNQPGHTGELFF. CDR3 bases: TGTGCCAGCAACCAGCCCGGTCACACCGGGGAGCTGTTTTTT.

In its sample, this clonotype was seen a few times. This rearrangement joins TRBV4-1 to TRBJ1-1, with D uncertain. CDR3 length equals 12 residues. Trimming removed 3 bases from V and 5 bases from J, with 7 bases in between. In germline, CDR1 is MGHRA, CDR2 YSYEKL. CDR3 DNA sequence: TGCGCCAGCAGCCATGACACGACTGAAGCTTTCTTT. Its protein product is CASSHDTTEAFF.

The genes are TRBV3-1 and TRBJ2-3; D not resolved. V was shortened by 3 bases and J by 4 bases, with 11 bases between the two germline ends. There are 14 residues in the CDR3. The germline CDR1 and CDR2 sequences are LGHDT and YNNKEL (reference sequence). The CDR3 region has the DNA TGTGCCAGCAGCCAGGTTGGATGGCCAGATACGCAGTATTTT. This gives the protein CASSQVGWPDTQYF.

This clonotype came up a few times. This sequence joins TRBV10-3 and TRBJ2-3; possible D gene TRBD1, 5 bases. The CDR3 spans 15 residues. Germline values: CDR1 ENHRY, CDR2 SYGVKD. V was clipped by 8 bases and J by 0 bases, with 15 bases between them. The CDR3 here is CAIRGQGTSTDTQYF. In DNA form, the CDR3 reads TGTGCCATCCGCGGTCAGGGCACTAGCACAGATACGCAGTATTTT.

This clonotype has only a few counts. The gene calls are TRBV3-1 and TRBJ2-6, with D tentatively TRBD1 (5 bases). CDR1 LGHDT and CDR2 YNNKEL come from the germline V gene (reference sequence). The V and J ends lost 4 bases and 3 bases respectively, with 7 bases between them. This CDR3 is built from 14 residues. The CDR3 protein is CASSPRVGANVLTF. In DNA form, the CDR3 reads TGTGCCAGCAGCCCCAGGGTTGGGGCCAACGTCCTGACTTTC.

Only one count was recorded for this clonotype. V and J are TRBV7-8 and TRBJ2-6; TRBD2 might be the D (6 bases). The CDR3 totals 18 residues. Trimming removed 1 base from V and 7 bases from J, with 20 bases in between. Germline V gene data show CDR1 as SGHVS and CDR2 as FQNEAQ. The CDR3: CASSLVSGLIPRANVLTF. CDR3 bases: TGTGCCAGCAGCTTAGTGTCAGGACTAATCCCCCGAGCCAACGTCCTGACTTTC.

This clonotype turned up a few times. The chain's CDR3 is CASSLADTVGTDTQYF. In nucleotides, the CDR3 is TGCGCCAGCAGCTTGGCTGACACGGTGGGAACAGATACGCAGTATTTT. V usage is TRBV5-1 and J usage is TRBJ2-3; D is undetermined. Trimming pared 0 bases from V and 3 bases from J, leaving 14 bases between. Per germline, CDR1 SGHRS and CDR2 YFSETQ. The CDR3 spans 16 residues.

In its sample, this clonotype was seen a few times. V is TRBV28 and J is TRBJ2-7; 12 bases fit TRBD2. CDR1 is MDHEN, CDR2 SYDVKM, per germline. The J segment lost 2 bases and the V segment lost 6 bases, leaving 5 bases of the junction unmatched. The CDR3 has 15 residues. CDR3 in DNA: TGTGCCAGCAGCCCTGGACTAGCGGGACCCTACGAGCAGTACTTC. Amino acid sequence: CASSPGLAGPYEQYF.

The chain has TRBV7-2 and TRBJ2-2; D possibly uses TRBD1 or TRBD2 (5 bases each). V was shortened by 2 bases and J by 7 bases, with 11 bases between the two germline ends. Germline V gene data show CDR1 as SGHTA and CDR2 as FQGNSA. The CDR3 has 14 amino acids. This CDR3 reads CASSLSGRGGELFF. In DNA, the CDR3 is TGTGCCAGCAGCTTATCGGGAAGGGGCGGGGAGCTGTTTTTT. Based on the CDR3 plus reference TRBV7-2 and TRBJ2-2, the full variable domain is GAGVSQSPSNKVTEKGKDVELRCDPISGHTALYWYRQSLGQGLEFLIYFQGNSAPDKSGLPSDRFSAERTGGSVSTLTIQRTQQEDSAVYLCASSLSGRGGELFFGEGSRLTVL.

The rearrangement links TRBV11-2 to TRBJ2-1; D remains ambiguous. Per the germline V gene, CDR1 is SGHAT and CDR2 is FQNNGV. V lost 6 bases and J lost 1, with 10 bases in between. The CDR3 has 14 residues. CDR3: CASRRPASYNEQFF. CDR3 DNA: TGTGCCAGCAGGAGGCCAGCGTCCTACAATGAGCAGTTCTTC.

The J gene is TRBJ2-2, the V gene TRBV7-8; unclear D gene. Germline lookup yields CDR1 SGHVS and CDR2 FQNEAQ. Deletions cut 10 bases from V and 3 bases from J, with 12 bases between. The CDR3 is 13 residues long. The CDR3 sequence: CAIGRRDTGELFF. The CDR3 DNA reads as TGTGCCATCGGCCGCCGGGACACCGGGGAGCTGTTTTTT. The whole variable domain, remainder taken from reference TRBV7-8 and TRBJ2-2, is GAGVSQSPRYKVAKRGQDVALRCDPISGHVSLFWYQQALGQGPEFLTYFQNEAQLDKSGLPSDRFFAERPEGSVSTLKIQRTQQEDSAVYLCAIGRRDTGELFFGEGSRLTVL.

In this sample, this clonotype turned up many times. This chain joins TRBV30 and TRBJ2-2, with D possibly being TRBD1 or TRBD2 (6 bases each). This CDR3 contains 14 residues. Germline V CDR1 and CDR2: GTSNPN, SVGIG (reference sequence). The ends were cut back, 6 bases at V and 3 bases at J, with 14 bases in the middle. The CDR3 coding sequence is TGTGCCTGTCGGGGGCTGTGGGACACCGGGGAGCTGTTTTTT. Translating it yields CACRGLWDTGELFF.

The V gene is TRBV6-1, the J gene TRBJ2-1; D possibly corresponds to TRBD2 (7 bases). The CDR3 runs 14 residues. Per germline, CDR1 MNHNS and CDR2 SASEGT. V was clipped by 6 bases and J by 7 bases, with 16 bases between them. The CDR3 bases are TGTGCCAGCAGAGTGGGGGGGGGCTGGAATGAGCAGTTCTTC. This translates into CASRVGGGWNEQFF.

This chain links TRBV10-3 with TRBJ2-7; 8 nucleotides align to TRBD1. This CDR3 is 15 amino acids long. Unmatched junction bases numbered 12, after V lost 6 bases and J lost 5 bases. Per germline, CDR1 ENHRY and CDR2 SYGVKD. The CDR3 nucleotides read TGTGCCATCAGATTAGGACAGGGTGGGATGAACGAGCAGTACTTC. This gives the protein CAIRLGQGGMNEQYF.

This clonotype was picked up a small number of times. The chain combines TRBV20-1 with TRBJ2-1, with D tentatively TRBD1 or TRBD2 (5 bases each). In germline, CDR1 is DFQATT, CDR2 SNEGSKA (reference sequence). The CDR3 length is 12 residues. V gave up 5 bases and J gave up 6 bases, with 11 bases separating them. DNA for the CDR3: TGCAGTGCTCATCAGGGACCCAATGAGCAGTTCTTC. Translated: CSAHQGPNEQFF.

The chain couples TRBV4-1 to TRBJ2-3; no clear D. The length of the CDR3 is 14 residues. Germline V gives CDR1 MGHRA, CDR2 YSYEKL. The V end lost 0 bases, the J end lost 5 bases, and 9 bases lay between the germline ends. In nucleotides, the CDR3 is TGCGCCAGCAGCCAAGATCGCCAGGTAGATACGCAGTATTTT. Translating gives CASSQDRQVDTQYF.

The rearrangement links TRBV12-3 or TRBV12-4 to TRBJ1-1; D is perhaps TRBD1 (5 bases). Trimming removed 6 bases at V and 4 bases at J, with 15 bases between. The CDR3 consists of 14 residues. The CDR3 DNA reads TGTGCCAGCAGCCCTAGTCAGGGTGGCACTGAAGCTTTCTTT. This encodes CASSPSQGGTEAFF.

In its sample, this clonotype was seen a few times. The V call is TRBV7-6, the J call TRBJ2-1, with 8 bases matching TRBD2. The ends lost 0 bases at V and 6 bases at J; junction bases unmatched: 10. The CDR3 runs 17 residues. Germline-derived CDR1 and CDR2 are SGHVS and FNYEAQ. CDR3: CASSLARWGGGSNEQFF. The DNA for the CDR3 is TGTGCCAGCAGCTTAGCGCGATGGGGCGGGGGGTCCAATGAGCAGTTCTTC.